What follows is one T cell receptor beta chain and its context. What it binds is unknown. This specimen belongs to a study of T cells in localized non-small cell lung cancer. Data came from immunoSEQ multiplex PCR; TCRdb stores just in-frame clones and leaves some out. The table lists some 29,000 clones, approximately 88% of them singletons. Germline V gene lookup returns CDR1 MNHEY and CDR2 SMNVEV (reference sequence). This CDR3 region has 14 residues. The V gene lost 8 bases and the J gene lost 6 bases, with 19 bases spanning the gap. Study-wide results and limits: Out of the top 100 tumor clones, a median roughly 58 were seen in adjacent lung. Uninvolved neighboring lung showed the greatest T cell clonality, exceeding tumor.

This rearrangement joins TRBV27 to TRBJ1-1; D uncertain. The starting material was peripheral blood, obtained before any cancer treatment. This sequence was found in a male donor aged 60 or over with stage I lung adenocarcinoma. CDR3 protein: CASPGHHIGPEAFF. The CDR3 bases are TGTGCCAGCCCTGGGCATCATATTGGTCCTGAAGCTTTCTTT.